A single sample gave rise to the 11 T cell receptor beta chains below, sequenced in a study of technical replicates of blood from four donors. Method: immunoSEQ multiplex PCR; TCRdb's copy keeps in-frame clones and lacks some. In the table there are just under 60,000 clones, 91% of which are singletons. Sequencing input: PBMCs. Receptors were obtained from a human donor in good health. Some clones in this sample may be carry-over from other donors' samples.

CDR3 bases: TGTGCCAGCAGCTTATTCTCTCCGGGCCAAGAGACCCAGTACTTC. Its protein is CASSLFSPGQETQYF. The gene calls are TRBV7-2 and TRBJ2-5; D gene unclear. The CDR3 is made up of 15 amino acids. V was cut by 2 bases and J by 1 base, with 11 bases left in between. Germline assignment: CDR1 SGHTA and CDR2 FQGNSA.

The V and J genes are TRBV11-1 and TRBJ2-2; a possible D gene is TRBD2 (5 bases). Trimming removed 0 bases at V and 13 bases at J, with 12 bases between. This CDR3 contains 13 residues. Germline CDR1 is SGHAT and CDR2 is FQDESV (reference sequence). The DNA of the CDR3 is TGTGCCAGCAGCTTAGCACGGTCCGCGGGGCTGTTTTTT. It specifies CASSLARSAGLFF.

J is TRBJ2-5 and V is TRBV4-3, with 9 bases aligning to TRBD2. The germline CDR1 and CDR2 sequences are LGHNA and YSLEER. The V gene end was trimmed by 0 bases and the J gene end by 0 bases; junction bases not matched to a gene: 11. The length of the CDR3 is 19 residues. The CDR3 region is CASSQDPSGGPRHQETQYF. CDR3 nucleotide sequence: TGCGCCAGCAGCCAAGATCCCAGCGGGGGGCCAAGACACCAAGAGACCCAGTACTTC.

The chain links TRBV12-5 to TRBJ1-6, with D tentatively TRBD1 (6 bases). V lost 0 bases, J lost 6 bases, and 15 bases lay in between. Germline CDR1 LGHNT, CDR2 FRNRAP. This CDR3 is built from 17 residues. This CDR3 reads CASGLVQGSFGNSPLHF. The CDR3 nucleotides read TGTGCTAGTGGTTTGGTCCAGGGGAGCTTCGGTAATTCACCCCTCCACTTT.

The rearrangement uses TRBV19 and TRBJ2-2; 9 nucleotides agree with TRBD2. Germline V gene data show CDR1 as LNHDA and CDR2 as SQIVND (reference sequence). V trimming: 8 bases; J trimming: 7 bases; junction bases outside the gene matches: 11. The CDR3 has 15 amino acids. The CDR3 protein is CASDVAGGPNGELFF. Written as DNA, the CDR3 is TGTGCCAGTGATGTTGCGGGAGGGCCTAACGGGGAGCTGTTTTTT. Full variable domain (outside the CDR3, taken from reference TRBV19 and TRBJ2-2): DGGITQSPKYLFRKEGQNVTLSCEQNLNHDAMYWYRQDPGQGLRLIYYSQIVNDFQKGDIAEGYSVSREKKESFPLTVTSAQKNPTAFYLCASDVAGGPNGELFFGEGSRLTVL.

The chain combines TRBV2 with TRBJ1-6; 8 bases map to TRBD1. V shed 5 bases and J 9 bases; nucleotides not matched to a gene: 12. The CDR3 runs to 16 residues. Germline assignment: CDR1 SNHLY and CDR2 FYNNEI. CDR3 loop: CASSMGSGTGGSPLHF. The DNA of the CDR3 is TGTGCCAGCAGTATGGGATCGGGGACAGGCGGTTCACCCCTCCACTTT.

The J gene is TRBJ1-2, the V gene TRBV5-1; TRBD1 agrees at 10 bases. With 4 bases clipped from V and 10 bases from J, the junction kept 13 bases outside the gene matches. The germline V gene has CDR1 SGHRS and CDR2 YFSETQ. The CDR3 runs to 15 residues. CDR3 sequence: CASSMSGTGAFDYTF. The CDR3 DNA reads TGCGCCAGCAGCATGTCCGGGACAGGGGCTTTCGACTACACCTTC.

The J gene is TRBJ2-2, the V gene TRBV7-3; TRBD1 might be the D (6 bases). Germline CDR1 and CDR2: SGHTA and FQGTGA. Between the trimmed V and J ends, which lost 6 bases and 1 base, there was a span of 15 bases. This CDR3 spans 16 amino acids. The CDR3 DNA is TGTGCCAGCAGAGATCCGGGACAAGGGAACACCGGGGAGCTGTTTTTT. It is translated as CASRDPGQGNTGELFF.

The genes are TRBV5-1 and TRBJ2-2; a weak D match, TRBD2 (6 bases). The V gene's germline CDR1 is SGHRS and CDR2 YFSETQ. The CDR3 spans 14 residues. V shed 1 base and J shed 3 bases, with 7 bases lying between them. CDR3 in amino acids: CASSLSGDTGELFF. The CDR3 DNA reads as TGCGCCAGCAGCTTGTCGGGGGACACCGGGGAGCTGTTTTTT. The whole variable domain, remainder taken from reference TRBV5-1 and TRBJ2-2, is KAGVTQTPRYLIKTRGQQVTLSCSPISGHRSVSWYQQTPGQGLQFLFEYFSETQRNKGNFPGRFSGRQFSNSRSEMNVSTLELGDSALYLCASSLSGDTGELFFGEGSRLTVL.

The chain uses TRBV7-8 and TRBJ2-3, with D possibly matching TRBD2 (6 bases). Germline V CDR1 and CDR2: SGHVS, FQNEAQ. The CDR3 runs to 13 residues. Trimming pared 3 bases from V and 6 bases from J, leaving 10 bases between. CDR3 nucleotide sequence: TGTGCCAGCAGCTTTGAGGCGGGGGATACGCAGTATTTT. Protein sequence: CASSFEAGDTQYF.

The chain combines TRBV18 with TRBJ1-1, with TRBD1 identical over 7 bases. V lost 4 bases and J lost 5; bases outside the gene matches: 7. Germline CDR1 KGHSH, CDR2 LQKENI. The CDR3 consists of 14 residues. CDR3 DNA: TGTGCCAGCTCACGAGACAGGGACGGGACTGAAGCTTTCTTT. Residues: CASSRDRDGTEAFF.